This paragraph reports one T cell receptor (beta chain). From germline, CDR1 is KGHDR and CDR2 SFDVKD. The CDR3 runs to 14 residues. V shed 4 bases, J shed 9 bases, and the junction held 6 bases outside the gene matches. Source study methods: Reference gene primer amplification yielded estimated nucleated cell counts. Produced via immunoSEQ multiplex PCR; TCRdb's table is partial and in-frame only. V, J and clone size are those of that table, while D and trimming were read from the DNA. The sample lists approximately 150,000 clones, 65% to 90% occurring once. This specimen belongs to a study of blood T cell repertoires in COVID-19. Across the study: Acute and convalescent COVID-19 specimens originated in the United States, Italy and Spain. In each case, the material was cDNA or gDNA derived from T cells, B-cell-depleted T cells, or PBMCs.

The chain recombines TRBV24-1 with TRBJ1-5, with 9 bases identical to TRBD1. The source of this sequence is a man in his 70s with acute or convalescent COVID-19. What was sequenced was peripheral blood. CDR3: CATSDGQGRRPQHF. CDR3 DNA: TGTGCCACCAGTGACGGACAGGGGAGGAGGCCCCAGCATTTT.